Below are 6 T cell receptor beta chains sequenced from a single sample in a study of post-analysis software for immune sequencing data. The study, taken as a whole, reports: Five or six TRBV segments, TRBV5-6, TRBV5-1 and TRBV20-1 among them, were found more frequent in patients than controls.

The antigens for these receptors are not known. Unique molecular identifiers were built into the TCR beta cDNA libraries. MiXCR, applied by TCRdb to the PCR reads, yields one record per CDR3 protein. This sample has roughly 800,000 distinct CDR3 sequences, with 25% to 30% found just once. The specimen was blood. The receptors here all came from a girl aged 10-17 years with multiple sclerosis.

The J gene is TRBJ2-1, the V gene TRBV29-1; D ambiguous. V was pared by 0 bases and J by 13 bases, with 13 bases between. The CDR3 contains 12 residues. CDR1 is SQVTM, CDR2 ANQGSEA, per germline. CDR3 sequence: CSVEEITGPQFF. DNA for the CDR3: TGCAGCGTTGAAGAGATTACGGGCCCACAGTTCTTC.

There are many counts of this clonotype. J is TRBJ2-5 and V is TRBV10-3; TRBD1 or TRBD2 may be the D gene (6 bases each). The CDR3 is 13 amino acids. V gave up 6 bases and J gave up 4 bases, with 12 bases separating them. Germline lookup yields CDR1 ENHRY and CDR2 SYGVKD. In DNA form, the CDR3 reads TGTGCCATCAGGTCGGGGGCGGGAGAGACCCAGTACTTC. Residues: CAIRSGAGETQYF.

This clonotype was recorded a few times. This chain joins TRBV29-1 and TRBJ2-5; D gene uncertain. Trimming stripped 4 bases from V and 4 bases from J, with 13 bases between. The CDR3 is 13 amino acids. Germline V gene lookup returns CDR1 SQVTM and CDR2 ANQGSEA. CDR3: CSVAGHNRETQYF. Here the CDR3 DNA reads TGCAGCGTTGCCGGCCACAACCGAGAGACCCAGTACTTC.

V usage is TRBV29-1 and J usage is TRBJ1-1, with D unclear. This CDR3 contains 13 residues. Per the germline V gene, CDR1 is SQVTM and CDR2 is ANQGSEA. The V end was cut by 7 bases, the J end by 1 base, with 13 bases between. The CDR3 sequence: CSGQKGGNTEAFF. In DNA, the CDR3 is TGCAGCGGCCAAAAGGGTGGGAACACTGAAGCTTTCTTT.

This sequence joins TRBV5-1 and TRBJ2-5, with 9 nucleotides matching TRBD1. CDR3 length: 12 residues. Looked up from germline, CDR1 is SGHRS and CDR2 is YFSETQ. V lost 7 bases, J lost 6 bases, and 4 bases stayed unmatched. CDR3 bases: TGCGCCAGCCGGGACAGGGCCCAGACCCAGTACTTC. Its translation: CASRDRAQTQYF.

The chain employs TRBV20-1 and TRBJ2-3, with D hard to call. CDR1 and CDR2 from the germline V gene are DFQATT and SNEGSKA (reference sequence). V lost 6 bases, J lost 4 bases, and 8 bases lay in between. The CDR3 consists of 11 residues. In DNA form, the CDR3 reads TGCAGTGCGCCCTTAGCAGATACGCAGTATTTT. Encoded protein: CSAPLADTQYF.